A single T cell receptor beta chain is shown here with its context. This specimen belongs to a study of shared clonotypes between healthy human individuals. Measured with immunoSEQ multiplex PCR; TCRdb has only the in-frame clones, and not every one. The sample carries roughly 1 million clones, about 74% recorded once. Trimming shortened V by 4 bases and J by 1 base, and 10 bases separated the two germline ends. CDR1 and CDR2 from the germline V gene are MNHEY and SMNVEV (reference sequence). This CDR3 is 14 amino acids long. Sequenced material: memory CD4+ T cells sorted from blood. The subset is: CD45RA-negative fraction. The gene calls are TRBV27 and TRBJ1-1; TRBD1 is a possible D gene (5 bases). This receptor was identified in a man aged 18 to 29 in good health. The CDR3 is CASSYYGGNTEAFF. The CDR3 DNA reads as TGTGCCAGCAGTTACTACGGGGGGAACACTGAAGCTTTCTTT.